What follows are 16 T cell receptor beta chains derived from one specimen sequenced in a study of shared clonotypes between healthy human individuals. Assay: immunoSEQ multiplex PCR; the TCRdb copy retains only in-frame clones and omits some. Of more than 200,000 clones in the sample, 65% were seen once. Sequencing was done on a sample of memory CD4+ T cells sorted from blood. Subset specified: CD45RA-negative fraction. These receptors all stem from a man younger than 40 in good health.

The chain has TRBV2 and TRBJ1-1; D uncertain. V lost 4 bases to trimming and J lost 2 bases, with 11 bases between them. The CDR3 covers 14 residues. Per the germline V gene, CDR1 is SNHLY and CDR2 is FYNNEI. As DNA, the CDR3 is TGTGCCAGCAGTGTGGAGCGGCCTAACACTGAAGCTTTCTTT. Its protein is CASSVERPNTEAFF.

A few counts support this clone. The chain combines TRBV10-3 with TRBJ2-1, with 14 bases identical to TRBD2. V was clipped by 3 bases and J by 7 bases; unmatched bases: 8. The germline V gene has CDR1 ENHRY and CDR2 SYGVKD. CDR3 length: 17 amino acids. The CDR3 is CAISDRVTSGRDNEQFF. The CDR3 DNA sequence: TGTGCCATCAGTGACAGGGTGACTAGCGGGAGGGATAATGAGCAGTTCTTC.

This chain connects TRBV9 to TRBJ2-1; 8 nucleotides agree with TRBD2. CDR1 and CDR2 from the germline V gene are SGDLS and YYNGEE. The CDR3 is 15 residues long. V was pared by 4 bases and J by 5 bases, with 8 bases of the junction left unmatched. The CDR3 loop reads CASSMSGSGNNEQFF. The CDR3 nucleotides read TGTGCCAGCAGCATGAGCGGGAGTGGAAACAATGAGCAGTTCTTC.

V and J are TRBV6-1 and TRBJ2-7, with D possibly matching TRBD1 (5 bases). The germline V and J ends were trimmed by 3 bases and 3 bases, with 12 bases remaining between them. Germline V gives CDR1 MNHNS, CDR2 SASEGT. The CDR3 length is 14 residues. The CDR3 DNA sequence: TGTGCCAGCAGTGATGGGTTGGGGCTCTACGAGCAGTACTTC. This translates into CASSDGLGLYEQYF.

The chain joins TRBV10-3 to TRBJ1-3; D is undetermined. Germline V gene data show CDR1 as ENHRY and CDR2 as SYGVKD. With 5 bases removed from V and 4 bases from J, the gap between germline ends came to 15 bases. There are 15 residues in the CDR3. The CDR3 bases are TGTGCCATCAGTCTAAACGGGCCCTCCGGAAACACCATATATTTT. Amino acid sequence: CAISLNGPSGNTIYF.

V and J are TRBV4-1 and TRBJ1-4; D not certain. CDR3 size: 13 residues. With 1 base removed from V and 7 bases from J, the gap between germline ends came to 7 bases. Germline V gene data show CDR1 as MGHRA and CDR2 as YSYEKL. The CDR3 sequence: CASSQGSFEKLFF. The DNA of the CDR3 is TGCGCCAGCAGCCAAGGTAGTTTTGAAAAACTGTTTTTT.

This chain links TRBV28 with TRBJ1-2, with 7 bases lining up with TRBD1. The V segment lost 4 bases and the J segment 7 bases; nucleotides outside the gene matches: 12. CDR3 length: 15 residues. CDR1 is MDHEN, CDR2 SYDVKM, per germline. As DNA, the CDR3 is TGTGCCAGCAGTTCTCTGGTAGAGGGGGCCTTTGGCTACACCTTC. Protein sequence: CASSSLVEGAFGYTF.

In its sample, this clone was seen once. CDR3 DNA sequence: TGTGCCAGCTCACCTGATTCCCCCGCCTACGAGCAGTACTTC. Its translation: CASSPDSPAYEQYF. This chain connects TRBV18 to TRBJ2-7; D not certain. V gave up 3 bases and J gave up 2 bases, with 11 bases separating them. Germline values: CDR1 KGHSH, CDR2 LQKENI. The CDR3 covers 14 residues.

The rearrangement links TRBV19 to TRBJ2-3; TRBD1 is a possible D gene (6 bases). The germline gives CDR1 LNHDA, CDR2 SQIVND (reference sequence). Trimming left V 6 bases short and J 3 bases short, with 10 bases between. The CDR3 totals 13 residues. The DNA for the CDR3 is TGTGCCAGTAGGACCAGGGGTACAGATACGCAGTATTTT. Residues: CASRTRGTDTQYF.

V usage is TRBV5-6 and J usage is TRBJ1-5, with D maybe TRBD1 (5 bases). Germline assignment: CDR1 SGHDT and CDR2 YYEEEE. V lost 4 bases, J lost 11 bases, and 19 bases lay in between. The CDR3 runs 14 residues. The CDR3 region has the DNA TGTGCCAGCAGCGCGGCAGGGACTATCTCGGCCCAGCATTTT. Protein product: CASSAAGTISAQHF.

The J gene is TRBJ1-2, the V gene TRBV4-3; a weak D match, TRBD1 (5 bases). Trimming took 0 bases from V and 2 from J, leaving 10 bases between them. The CDR3 is 15 amino acids. Looked up from germline, CDR1 is LGHNA and CDR2 is YSLEER. This CDR3 is CASSQDRGGNYGYTF. DNA of the CDR3: TGCGCCAGCAGCCAAGATCGCGGGGGAAACTATGGCTACACCTTC.

The chain recombines TRBV10-3 with TRBJ2-1, with a possible D match to TRBD2 (6 bases). Per the germline V gene, CDR1 is ENHRY and CDR2 is SYGVKD. Deletions cut 0 bases from V and 5 bases from J, with 11 bases between. This CDR3 spans 15 amino acids. CDR3 protein: CAISESNRGNNEQFF. DNA for the CDR3: TGTGCCATCAGTGAGTCGAATCGGGGGAACAATGAGCAGTTCTTC.

Only a few counts were recorded for this clone. The V call is TRBV28, the J call TRBJ1-2; 8 bases are a match to TRBD1. CDR3 length: 13 residues. V lost 8 bases to trimming and J lost 2 bases; unmatched junction nucleotides: 4. The germline V gene has CDR1 MDHEN and CDR2 SYDVKM. The CDR3 DNA reads as TGTGCCAGCCTCAGGGGGCGGAACTATGGCTACACCTTC. Translation: CASLRGRNYGYTF.

The CDR3: CASSIDSQASYEQYF. The CDR3, as DNA: TGTGCCAGTAGTATAGACTCACAGGCCTCCTACGAGCAGTACTTC. V gene TRBV19 combines with J gene TRBJ2-7, with D possibly matching TRBD1 (5 bases). Trimming left V 0 bases short and J 0 bases short, with 9 bases between. This CDR3 has 15 amino acids. Germline V lookup: CDR1 LNHDA, CDR2 SQIVND (reference sequence).

In its sample, this clone was seen a few times. Possible read error: a much larger clone is one base away. The J gene is TRBJ2-7, the V gene TRBV11-2; D remains ambiguous. This CDR3 has 11 amino acids. Trimming cost V 3 bases and J 5 bases, with 5 bases left between them. From germline, CDR1 is SGHAT and CDR2 FQNNGV. CDR3 in amino acids: CASSLGHEQYF. The CDR3 nucleotides read TGTGCCAGCAGCTTGGGCCACGAGCAGTACTTC.

V gene TRBV10-3 combines with J gene TRBJ1-2; TRBD1 might be the D (6 bases). This CDR3 contains 15 residues. Germline assignment: CDR1 ENHRY and CDR2 SYGVKD. Trimming took off 2 bases at V and 4 bases at J, with 14 bases between the two ends. The CDR3 DNA sequence: TGTGCCATCAGTGAGCTCGGGGGGCGGTTCTATGGCTACACCTTC. Encoded protein: CAISELGGRFYGYTF.